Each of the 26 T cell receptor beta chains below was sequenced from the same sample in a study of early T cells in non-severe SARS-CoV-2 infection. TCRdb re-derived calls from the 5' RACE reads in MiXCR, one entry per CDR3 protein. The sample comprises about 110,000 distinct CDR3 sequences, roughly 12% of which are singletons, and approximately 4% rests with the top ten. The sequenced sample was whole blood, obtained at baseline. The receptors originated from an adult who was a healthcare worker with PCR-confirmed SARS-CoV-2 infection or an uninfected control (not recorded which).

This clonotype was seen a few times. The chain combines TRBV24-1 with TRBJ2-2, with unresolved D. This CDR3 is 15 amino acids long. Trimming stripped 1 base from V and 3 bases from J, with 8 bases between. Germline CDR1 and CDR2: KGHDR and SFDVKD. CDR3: CATSDLGLHTGELFF. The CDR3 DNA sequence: TGTGCCACCAGTGATTTAGGGCTGCACACCGGGGAGCTGTTTTTT.

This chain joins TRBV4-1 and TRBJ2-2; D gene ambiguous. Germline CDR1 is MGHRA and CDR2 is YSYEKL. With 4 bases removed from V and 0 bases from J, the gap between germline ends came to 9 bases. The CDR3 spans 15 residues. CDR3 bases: TGCGCCAGCAGCCCCCTAACTGCGAACACCGGGGAGCTGTTTTTT. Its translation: CASSPLTANTGELFF.

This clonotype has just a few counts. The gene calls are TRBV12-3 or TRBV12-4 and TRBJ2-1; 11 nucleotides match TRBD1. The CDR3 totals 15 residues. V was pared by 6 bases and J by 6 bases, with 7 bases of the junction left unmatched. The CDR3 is CASSPRTGGRNEQFF. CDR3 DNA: TGTGCCAGCAGCCCCCGGACAGGGGGCCGCAATGAGCAGTTCTTC.

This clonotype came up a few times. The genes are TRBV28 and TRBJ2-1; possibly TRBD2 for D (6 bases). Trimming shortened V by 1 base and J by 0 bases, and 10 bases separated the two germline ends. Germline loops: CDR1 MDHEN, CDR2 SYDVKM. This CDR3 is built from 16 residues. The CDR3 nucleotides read TGTGCCAGCAGTTTATACCGGGGGAGCTCCTACAATGAGCAGTTCTTC. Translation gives CASSLYRGSSYNEQFF.

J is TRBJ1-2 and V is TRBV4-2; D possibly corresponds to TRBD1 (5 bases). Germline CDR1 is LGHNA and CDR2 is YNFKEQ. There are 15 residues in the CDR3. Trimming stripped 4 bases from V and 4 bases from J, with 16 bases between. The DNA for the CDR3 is TGTGCCAGCAGCCCCGGGGCCCGGGGAGTCTATGGCTACACCTTC. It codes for CASSPGARGVYGYTF.

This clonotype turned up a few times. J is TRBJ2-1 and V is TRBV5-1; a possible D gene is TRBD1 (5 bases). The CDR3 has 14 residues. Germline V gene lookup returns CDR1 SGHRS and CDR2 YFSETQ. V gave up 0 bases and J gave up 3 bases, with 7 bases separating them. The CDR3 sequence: CASSLGQIYNEQFF. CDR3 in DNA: TGCGCCAGCAGCTTGGGACAGATCTACAATGAGCAGTTCTTC.

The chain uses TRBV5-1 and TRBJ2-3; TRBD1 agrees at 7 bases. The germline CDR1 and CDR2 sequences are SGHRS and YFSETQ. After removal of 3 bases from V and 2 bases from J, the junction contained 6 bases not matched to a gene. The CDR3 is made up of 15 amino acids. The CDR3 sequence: CASSSPGQATDTQYF. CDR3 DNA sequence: TGCGCCAGCAGCTCACCAGGACAGGCCACAGATACGCAGTATTTT.

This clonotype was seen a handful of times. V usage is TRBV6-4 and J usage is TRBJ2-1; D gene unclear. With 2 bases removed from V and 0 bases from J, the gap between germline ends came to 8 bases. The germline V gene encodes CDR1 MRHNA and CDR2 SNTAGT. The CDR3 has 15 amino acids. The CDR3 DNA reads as TGTGCCAGCAGTGACCGCAGGAGCTCCTACAATGAGCAGTTCTTC. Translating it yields CASSDRRSSYNEQFF.

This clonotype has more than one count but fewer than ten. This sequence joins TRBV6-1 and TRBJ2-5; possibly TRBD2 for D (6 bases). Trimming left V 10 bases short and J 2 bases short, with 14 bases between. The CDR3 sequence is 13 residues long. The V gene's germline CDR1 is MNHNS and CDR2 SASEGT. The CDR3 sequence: CANSRGFQETQYF. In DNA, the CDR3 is TGTGCCAACTCTCGGGGGTTTCAAGAGACCCAGTACTTC.

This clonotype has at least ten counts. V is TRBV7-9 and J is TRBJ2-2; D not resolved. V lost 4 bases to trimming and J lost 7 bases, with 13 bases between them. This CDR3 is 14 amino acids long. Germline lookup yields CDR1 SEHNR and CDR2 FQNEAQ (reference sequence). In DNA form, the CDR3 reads TGTGCCAGCAGCTCCGGTAGTTCAATCGGGGAGCTGTTTTTT. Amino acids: CASSSGSSIGELFF.

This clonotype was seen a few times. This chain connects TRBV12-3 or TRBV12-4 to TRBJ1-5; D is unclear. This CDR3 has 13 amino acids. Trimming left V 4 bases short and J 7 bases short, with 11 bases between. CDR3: CASSWQKFQPQHF. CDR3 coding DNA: TGTGCCAGCAGTTGGCAGAAGTTCCAGCCCCAGCATTTT.

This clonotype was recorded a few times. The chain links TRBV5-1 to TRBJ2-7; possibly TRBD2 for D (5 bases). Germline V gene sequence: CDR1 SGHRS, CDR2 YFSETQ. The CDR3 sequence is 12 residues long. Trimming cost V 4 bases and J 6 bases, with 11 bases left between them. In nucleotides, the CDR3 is TGCGCCAGCAGCCATCCTGAGGGCGAGCAGTACTTC. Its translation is CASSHPEGEQYF.

CDR3 in DNA: TGTGCCAGCAGCTTAGAGGGAGCTAACTATGGCTACACCTTC. Encoded protein: CASSLEGANYGYTF. V gene TRBV7-2 combines with J gene TRBJ1-2; D is uncertain. CDR1 and CDR2 from the germline V gene are SGHTA and FQGNSA. Trimming removed 1 base at V and 0 bases at J, with 6 bases between. This CDR3 is built from 14 residues.

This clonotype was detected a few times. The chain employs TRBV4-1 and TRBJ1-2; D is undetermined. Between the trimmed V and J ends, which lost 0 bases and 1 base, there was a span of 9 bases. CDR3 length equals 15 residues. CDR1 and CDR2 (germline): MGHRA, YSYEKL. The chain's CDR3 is CASSQDQTVNYGYTF. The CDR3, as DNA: TGCGCCAGCAGCCAAGATCAGACGGTTAACTATGGCTACACCTTC.

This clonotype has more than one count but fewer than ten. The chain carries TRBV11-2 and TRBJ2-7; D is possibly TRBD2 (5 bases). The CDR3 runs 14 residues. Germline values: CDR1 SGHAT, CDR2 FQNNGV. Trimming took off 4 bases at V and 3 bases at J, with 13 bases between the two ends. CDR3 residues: CASSSGLVNYEQYF. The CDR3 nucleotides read TGTGCCAGCAGCTCTGGACTGGTGAACTACGAGCAGTACTTC.

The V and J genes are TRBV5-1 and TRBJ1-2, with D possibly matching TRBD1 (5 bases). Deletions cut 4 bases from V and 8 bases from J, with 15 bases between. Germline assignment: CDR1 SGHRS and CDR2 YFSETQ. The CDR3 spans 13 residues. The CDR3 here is CASSPSGTEGYTF. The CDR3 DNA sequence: TGCGCCAGCAGCCCATCCGGGACGGAGGGCTACACCTTC. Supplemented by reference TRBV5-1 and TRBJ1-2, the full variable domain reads KAGVTQTPRYLIKTRGQQVTLSCSPISGHRSVSWYQQTPGQGLQFLFEYFSETQRNKGNFPGRFSGRQFSNSRSEMNVSTLELGDSALYLCASSPSGTEGYTFGSGTRLTVV.

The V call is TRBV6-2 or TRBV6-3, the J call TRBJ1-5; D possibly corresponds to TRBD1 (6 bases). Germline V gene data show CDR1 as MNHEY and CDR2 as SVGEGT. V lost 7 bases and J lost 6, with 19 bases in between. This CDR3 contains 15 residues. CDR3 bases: TGTGCCAGCACCTTACGGGGGGCGTCCACTCAGCCCCAGCATTTT. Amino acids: CASTLRGASTQPQHF.

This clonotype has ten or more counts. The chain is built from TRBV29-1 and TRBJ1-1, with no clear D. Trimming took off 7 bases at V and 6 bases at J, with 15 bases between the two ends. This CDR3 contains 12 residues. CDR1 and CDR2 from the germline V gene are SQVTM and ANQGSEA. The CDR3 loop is CSGRRITPEAFF. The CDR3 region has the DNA TGCAGCGGCAGGAGAATTACTCCTGAAGCTTTCTTT. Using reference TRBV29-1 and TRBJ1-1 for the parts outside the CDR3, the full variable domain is SAVISQKPSRDICQRGTSLTIQCQVDSQVTMMFWYRQQPGQSLTLIATANQGSEATYESGFVIDKFPISRPNLTFSTLTVSNMSPEDSSIYLCSGRRITPEAFFGQGTRLTVV.

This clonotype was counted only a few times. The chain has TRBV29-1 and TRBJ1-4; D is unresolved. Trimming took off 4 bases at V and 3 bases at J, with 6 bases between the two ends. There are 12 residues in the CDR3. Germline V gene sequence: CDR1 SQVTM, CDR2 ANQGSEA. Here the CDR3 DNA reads TGCAGCGTTGCGGGAGCTAATGAAAAACTGTTTTTT. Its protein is CSVAGANEKLFF.

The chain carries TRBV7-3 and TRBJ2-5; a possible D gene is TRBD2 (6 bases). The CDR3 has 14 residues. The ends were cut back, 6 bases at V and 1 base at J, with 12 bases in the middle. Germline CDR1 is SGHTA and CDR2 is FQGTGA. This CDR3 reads CASSPLGGQETQYF. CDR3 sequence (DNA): TGTGCCAGCAGTCCCCTGGGGGGCCAAGAGACCCAGTACTTC.

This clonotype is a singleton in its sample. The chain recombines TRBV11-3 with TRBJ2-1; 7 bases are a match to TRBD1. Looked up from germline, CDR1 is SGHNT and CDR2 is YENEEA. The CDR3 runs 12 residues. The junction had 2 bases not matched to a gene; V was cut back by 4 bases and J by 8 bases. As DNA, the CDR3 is TGTGCCAGCAGCTCCCAGGGGGATGAGCAGTTCTTC. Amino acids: CASSSQGDEQFF. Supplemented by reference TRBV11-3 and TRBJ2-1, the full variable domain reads EAGVVQSPRYKIIEKKQPVAFWCNPISGHNTLYWYLQNLGQGPELLIRYENEEAVDDSQLPKDRFSAERLKGVDSTLKIQPAELGDSAVYLCASSSQGDEQFFGPGTRLTVL.

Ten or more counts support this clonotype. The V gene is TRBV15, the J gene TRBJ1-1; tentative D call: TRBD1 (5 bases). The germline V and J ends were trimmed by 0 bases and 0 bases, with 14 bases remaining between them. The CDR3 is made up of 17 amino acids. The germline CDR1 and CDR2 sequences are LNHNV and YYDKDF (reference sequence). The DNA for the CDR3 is TGTGCCACCAGCAGAGATCCGCAACTGGGGGTGAACACTGAAGCTTTCTTT. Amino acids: CATSRDPQLGVNTEAFF.

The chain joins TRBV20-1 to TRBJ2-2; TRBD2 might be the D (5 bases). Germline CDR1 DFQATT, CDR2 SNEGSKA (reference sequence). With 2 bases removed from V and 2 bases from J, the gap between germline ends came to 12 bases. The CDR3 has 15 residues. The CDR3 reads CSARRGGSNTGELFF. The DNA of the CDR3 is TGCAGTGCTAGACGAGGAGGATCCAACACCGGGGAGCTGTTTTTT.

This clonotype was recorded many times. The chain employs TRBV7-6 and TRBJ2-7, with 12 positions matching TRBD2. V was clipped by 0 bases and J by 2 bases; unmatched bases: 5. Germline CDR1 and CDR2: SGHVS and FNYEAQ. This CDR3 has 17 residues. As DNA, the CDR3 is TGTGCCAGCAGCTTAGCGGGCACTAGCGGGGGGACCTACGAGCAGTACTTC. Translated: CASSLAGTSGGTYEQYF.

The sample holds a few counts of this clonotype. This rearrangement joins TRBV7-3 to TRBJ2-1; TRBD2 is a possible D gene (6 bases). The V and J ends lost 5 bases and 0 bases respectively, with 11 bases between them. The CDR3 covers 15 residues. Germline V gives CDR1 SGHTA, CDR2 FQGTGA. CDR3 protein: CASSPGLLSYNEQFF. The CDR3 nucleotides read TGTGCCAGCAGCCCGGGACTCCTCTCCTACAATGAGCAGTTCTTC.

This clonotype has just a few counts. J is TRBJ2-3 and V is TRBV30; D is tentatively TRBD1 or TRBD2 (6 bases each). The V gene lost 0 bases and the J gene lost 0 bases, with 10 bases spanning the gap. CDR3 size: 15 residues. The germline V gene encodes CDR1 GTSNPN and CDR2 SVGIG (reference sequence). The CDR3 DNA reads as TGTGCCTGGAGTGTAAGGGGGGCGAGCACAGATACGCAGTATTTT. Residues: CAWSVRGASTDTQYF.